This T cell receptor (beta chain) stems from a study of CD8 T cells in ankylosing spondylitis. Study-level findings and limits: Characteristic of ankylosing spondylitis blood, it appeared, was a TCR beta motif comprising eight highly homologous variants. The authors reported significant enrichment of disease-linked clones in matched ankylosing spondylitis synovial fluid.

As to this clonotype: What it binds is unknown.

TCRdb redid the calling of the 5' RACE reads with MiXCR, one entry per CDR3 protein. The sample records 250,000 or so distinct CDR3 sequences, about a sixth being singletons. Source material: blood, either unsorted or a sorted T cell fraction (not recorded which). This clonotype originated in a male donor with ankylosing spondylitis or in good health (not recorded which).

The CDR3 region is CSAVDHGIGGTYEQYF. CDR3 nucleotide sequence: TGCAGCGCCGTGGATCATGGGATAGGGGGCACCTACGAGCAGTACTTC. The chain joins TRBV29-1 to TRBJ2-7; TRBD1 agrees at 7 bases. Germline V lookup: CDR1 SQVTM, CDR2 ANQGSEA. CDR3 length equals 16 residues. V was pared by 7 bases and J by 2 bases, with 17 bases of the junction left unmatched.